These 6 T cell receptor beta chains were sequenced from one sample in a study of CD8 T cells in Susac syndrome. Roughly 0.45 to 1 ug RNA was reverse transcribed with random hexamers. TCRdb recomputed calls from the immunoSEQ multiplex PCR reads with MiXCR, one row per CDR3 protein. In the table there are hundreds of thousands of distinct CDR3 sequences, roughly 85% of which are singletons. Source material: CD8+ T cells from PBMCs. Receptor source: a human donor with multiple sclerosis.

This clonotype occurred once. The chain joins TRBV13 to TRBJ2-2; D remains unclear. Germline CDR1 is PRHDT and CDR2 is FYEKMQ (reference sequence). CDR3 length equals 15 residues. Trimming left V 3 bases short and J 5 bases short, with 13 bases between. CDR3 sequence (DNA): TGTGCCAGCAGCTTCGGCATTACTTCAACCGGGGAGCTGTTTTTT. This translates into CASSFGITSTGELFF.

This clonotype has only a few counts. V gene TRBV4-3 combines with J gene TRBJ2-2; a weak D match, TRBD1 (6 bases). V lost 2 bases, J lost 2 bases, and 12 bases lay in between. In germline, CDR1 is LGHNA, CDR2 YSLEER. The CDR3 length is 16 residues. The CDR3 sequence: CASSQWVGGNTGELFF. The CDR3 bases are TGCGCCAGCAGCCAATGGGTAGGGGGTAACACCGGGGAGCTGTTTTTT.

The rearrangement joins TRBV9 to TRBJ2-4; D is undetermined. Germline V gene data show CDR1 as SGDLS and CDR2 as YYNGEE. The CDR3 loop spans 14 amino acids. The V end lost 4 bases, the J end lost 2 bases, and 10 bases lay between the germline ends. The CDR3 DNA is TGTGCCAGCAGCCCAGGAATCACCAAAAACATTCAGTACTTC. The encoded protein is CASSPGITKNIQYF.

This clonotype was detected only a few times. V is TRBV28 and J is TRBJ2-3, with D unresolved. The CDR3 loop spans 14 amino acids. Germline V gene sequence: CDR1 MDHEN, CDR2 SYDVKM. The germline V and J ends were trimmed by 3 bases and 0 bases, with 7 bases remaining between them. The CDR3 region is CASSFLSSTDTQYF. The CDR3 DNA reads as TGTGCCAGCAGTTTTTTAAGTAGCACAGATACGCAGTATTTT.

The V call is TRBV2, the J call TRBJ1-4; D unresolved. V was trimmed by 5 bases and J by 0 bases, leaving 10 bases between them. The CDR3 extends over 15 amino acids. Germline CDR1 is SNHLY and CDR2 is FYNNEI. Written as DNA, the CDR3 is TGTGCCAGCAGTCGCAGCCGAGCAACTAATGAAAAACTGTTTTTT. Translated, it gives CASSRSRATNEKLFF. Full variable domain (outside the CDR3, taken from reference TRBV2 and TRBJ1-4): EPEVTQTPSHQVTQMGQEVILRCVPISNHLYFYWYRQILGQKVEFLVSFYNNEISEKSEIFDDQFSVERPDGSNFTLKIRSTKLEDSAMYFCASSRSRATNEKLFFGSGTQLSVL.

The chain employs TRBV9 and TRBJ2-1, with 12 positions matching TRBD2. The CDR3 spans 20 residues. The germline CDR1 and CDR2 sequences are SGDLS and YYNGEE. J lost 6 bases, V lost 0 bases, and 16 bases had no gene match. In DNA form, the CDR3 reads TGTGCCAGCAGCGTAGAGGCTAGCGGGAGGGCCTCGTCGTTTCTCAATGAGCAGTTCTTC. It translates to CASSVEASGRASSFLNEQFF. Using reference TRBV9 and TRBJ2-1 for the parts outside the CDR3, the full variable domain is DSGVTQTPKHLITATGQRVTLRCSPRSGDLSVYWYQQSLDQGLQFLIQYYNGEERAKGNILERFSAQQFPDLHSELNLSSLELGDSALYFCASSVEASGRASSFLNEQFFGPGTRLTVL.